Below, 27 T cell receptor beta chains from the same sample are listed, as sequenced in a study of blood T cell repertoires in COVID-19. Data came from immunoSEQ multiplex PCR; TCRdb stores just in-frame clones and leaves some out. The table includes some 140,000 clones, 84% detected once. The material sequenced was peripheral blood. The receptor source for this set is a woman of 80 years or more with acute or convalescent COVID-19.

This clone was seen only once. This chain joins TRBV9 and TRBJ1-6; no reliable D call. V was clipped by 4 bases and J by 6 bases, with 14 bases between them. Germline CDR1 is SGDLS and CDR2 is YYNGEE. This CDR3 region has 15 residues. The CDR3 DNA reads TGTGCCAGCAGCCCAAAGCTAGGGAGTAATTCACCCCTCCACTTT. Translation: CASSPKLGSNSPLHF.

This chain uses TRBV19 with TRBJ2-7, with 8 nucleotides matching TRBD2. In germline, CDR1 is LNHDA, CDR2 SQIVND (reference sequence). The CDR3 contains 14 residues. The J segment lost 3 bases and the V segment lost 4 bases, leaving 5 bases of the junction unmatched. CDR3 bases: TGTGCCAGTAGTAACCCGGGACTAGTCTACGAGCAGTACTTC. Its translation: CASSNPGLVYEQYF.

The chain recombines TRBV6-2 or TRBV6-3 with TRBJ1-1; 7 positions agree with TRBD1. The CDR3 spans 14 residues. V lost 4 bases and J lost 1; bases outside the gene matches: 3. CDR1 and CDR2 from the germline V gene are MNHEY and SVGEGT. The CDR3 DNA is TGTGCCAGCAGTTGGGGACAGACGAACACTGAAGCTTTCTTT. Its translation: CASSWGQTNTEAFF.

This clone was recorded once. The chain joins TRBV5-1 to TRBJ2-3, with D tentatively TRBD1 (6 bases). Germline loops: CDR1 SGHRS, CDR2 YFSETQ. The germline V and J ends were trimmed by 2 bases and 5 bases, with 15 bases remaining between them. The CDR3 consists of 15 residues. The chain's CDR3 is CASSFVDSSRDTQYF. The CDR3 DNA reads TGCGCCAGCAGCTTCGTGGACAGTTCGAGAGATACGCAGTATTTT.

The chain uses TRBV7-8 and TRBJ1-1; D unresolved. CDR1 and CDR2 (germline): SGHVS, FQNEAQ. This CDR3 is built from 16 residues. The germline V and J ends were trimmed by 5 bases and 3 bases, with 19 bases remaining between them. CDR3 loop: CASSPRMPGADTEAFF. The CDR3 DNA follows: TGTGCCAGCAGCCCACGGATGCCTGGCGCGGACACTGAAGCTTTCTTT.

The chain uses TRBV11-2 and TRBJ2-5; 7 nucleotides agree with TRBD1. This CDR3 has 19 amino acids. V gave up 4 bases and J gave up 5 bases; unmatched junction bases: 22. Germline loops: CDR1 SGHAT, CDR2 FQNNGV. DNA of the CDR3: TGTGCCAGCAGCTCTTCGTGGGGTGATGACAGGGACCCTCGGGAGACCCAGTACTTC. Its translation: CASSSSWGDDRDPRETQYF.

The chain is built from TRBV6-2 or TRBV6-3 and TRBJ2-1; TRBD2 might be the D (6 bases). Germline V lookup: CDR1 MNHEY, CDR2 SVGEGT. The CDR3 runs to 14 residues. The V end lost 0 bases, the J end lost 8 bases, and 11 bases lay between the germline ends. CDR3 nucleotide sequence: TGTGCCAGCAGTTACTCGGGGGGTACCCATGAGCAGTTCTTC. It translates to CASSYSGGTHEQFF.

The chain is built from TRBV7-8 and TRBJ1-2, with TRBD1 matching 10 bases. Germline-derived CDR1 and CDR2 are SGHVS and FQNEAQ. Unmatched junction bases numbered 11, after V lost 4 bases and J lost 3 bases. This CDR3 is 17 amino acids long. In DNA form, the CDR3 reads TGTGCCAGCAGCTCACGTCTGACCGGGACAGGGGACTATGGCTACACCTTC. Translated, it gives CASSSRLTGTGDYGYTF.

The table lists this clone with a few counts. The genes are TRBV25-1 and TRBJ1-3, with D tentatively TRBD1 (5 bases). This CDR3 comprises 16 residues. Per the germline V gene, CDR1 is MGHDK and CDR2 is SYGVNS. V lost 3 bases and J 4 bases, leaving 16 bases between the germline ends. The CDR3 reads CASSDLPPTGGNTIYF. As DNA, the CDR3 is TGTGCCAGCAGTGATCTTCCCCCTACAGGCGGAAACACCATATATTTT.

The chain employs TRBV9 and TRBJ2-1; 9 bases line up with TRBD2. Losses at the gene ends were 0 bases for V and 4 bases for J; bases not matched to a gene: 5. This CDR3 is built from 16 residues. Looked up from germline, CDR1 is SGDLS and CDR2 is YYNGEE. The DNA for the CDR3 is TGTGCCAGCAGCGTAGATCCTAGCGGGGAATACAATGAGCAGTTCTTC. It encodes CASSVDPSGEYNEQFF.

The chain employs TRBV19 and TRBJ1-2; no clear D gene. CDR3 length equals 15 residues. Trimming took off 4 bases at V and 4 bases at J, with 16 bases between the two ends. CDR1 is LNHDA, CDR2 SQIVND, per germline (reference sequence). The CDR3 DNA sequence: TGTGCCAGTAGTACCCCGAGGGTTACATTCTATGGCTACACCTTC. The encoded protein is CASSTPRVTFYGYTF.

The table lists this clone with a count of one. This chain joins TRBV5-6 and TRBJ2-7; possible D gene TRBD2, 6 bases. In germline, CDR1 is SGHDT, CDR2 YYEEEE. The V gene lost 0 bases and the J gene lost 4 bases, with 11 bases spanning the gap. The CDR3 is made up of 14 amino acids. CDR3 bases: TGTGCCAGCAGCTTGGCCCCCCGGGGGTACGAGCAGTACTTC. Amino acid sequence: CASSLAPRGYEQYF.

CDR3 loop: CASRDVTGGHSNYGYTF. CDR3 bases: TGCGCCAGTAGAGACGTGACAGGGGGCCATTCTAACTATGGCTACACCTTC. V is TRBV10-2 and J is TRBJ1-2; 10 nucleotides line up with TRBD1. The CDR3 totals 17 residues. The V gene's germline CDR1 is WSHSY and CDR2 SAAADI. V lost 9 bases, J lost 0 bases, and 13 bases stayed unmatched.

The V and J genes are TRBV5-1 and TRBJ2-3; TRBD2 might be the D (6 bases). The CDR3 sequence is 17 residues long. Per germline, CDR1 SGHRS and CDR2 YFSETQ. V was pared by 0 bases and J by 5 bases, with 19 bases between. This CDR3 reads CASSLDFGGIGEDTQYF. As DNA, the CDR3 is TGCGCCAGCAGCTTGGATTTTGGCGGGATAGGGGAAGATACGCAGTATTTT.

This clone was counted a single time. Germline and junction disagree at one end, which may indicate a read error. The J gene is TRBJ1-2, the V gene TRBV5-6; perhaps TRBD1 as D (5 bases). The length of the CDR3 is 15 residues. The germline CDR1 and CDR2 sequences are SGHDT and YYEEEE. This chain's CDR3 is CASSVQALLNYGYPF. DNA for the CDR3: TGTGCCAGCAGCGTACAGGCTCTCCTTAACTATGGCTACCCCTTC.

This chain uses TRBV29-1 with TRBJ2-4; 10 bases map to TRBD1. CDR3 length: 15 amino acids. Germline CDR1 and CDR2: SQVTM and ANQGSEA. V lost 3 bases, J lost 6 bases, and 8 bases stayed unmatched. The CDR3 DNA reads TGCAGCGTTGATACCGGGACAGGGGATTTAAACATTCAGTACTTC. This codes for CSVDTGTGDLNIQYF.

This chain joins TRBV2 and TRBJ1-5; 8 bases map to TRBD1. The V segment lost 3 bases and the J segment 7 bases; nucleotides outside the gene matches: 5. This CDR3 has 14 residues. From germline, CDR1 is SNHLY and CDR2 FYNNEI. CDR3 sequence: CASSDRGRGQPQHF. The DNA for the CDR3 is TGTGCCAGCAGTGACAGGGGGCGAGGGCAGCCCCAGCATTTT. Full variable domain (missing parts from reference TRBV2 and TRBJ1-5): EPEVTQTPSHQVTQMGQEVILRCVPISNHLYFYWYRQILGQKVEFLVSFYNNEISEKSEIFDDQFSVERPDGSNFTLKIRSTKLEDSAMYFCASSDRGRGQPQHFGDGTRLSIL.

The chain links TRBV2 to TRBJ2-3; perhaps TRBD2 as D (5 bases). The germline V gene has CDR1 SNHLY and CDR2 FYNNEI. This CDR3 is 15 amino acids long. The V gene lost 6 bases and the J gene lost 0 bases, with 13 bases spanning the gap. CDR3 sequence (DNA): TGTGCCAGCAGGCCTATAGCGCTCAGCACAGATACGCAGTATTTT. It translates to CASRPIALSTDTQYF.

V and J are TRBV5-1 and TRBJ2-2; D remains unclear. The CDR3 is made up of 13 amino acids. CDR1 SGHRS and CDR2 YFSETQ come from the germline V gene. The V and J ends lost 1 base and 3 bases respectively, with 4 bases between them. The DNA for the CDR3 is TGCGCCAGCAGCTTGCAGGACACCGGGGAGCTGTTTTTT. As protein: CASSLQDTGELFF.

The V gene is TRBV18, the J gene TRBJ1-2; D may be TRBD1 (6 bases). The length of the CDR3 is 15 residues. The ends were cut back, 7 bases at V and 0 bases at J, with 15 bases in the middle. CDR1 and CDR2 (germline): KGHSH, LQKENI. This CDR3 reads CASCHTAGANYGYTF. DNA of the CDR3: TGTGCCAGCTGTCACACAGCAGGGGCTAACTATGGCTACACCTTC.

This clone turned up a few times. The gene calls are TRBV7-2 and TRBJ2-2, with D tentatively TRBD2 (6 bases). CDR1 and CDR2 (germline): SGHTA, FQGNSA. V lost 1 base and J 0 bases, leaving 18 bases between the germline ends. This CDR3 region has 19 residues. CDR3 nucleotides: TGTGCCAGCAGCTTAGGTGGAGGGCTGAAACAAGCGAACACCGGGGAGCTGTTTTTT. Protein sequence: CASSLGGGLKQANTGELFF. Combining the CDR3 with reference TRBV7-2 and TRBJ2-2 gives the whole variable domain GAGVSQSPSNKVTEKGKDVELRCDPISGHTALYWYRQSLGQGLEFLIYFQGNSAPDKSGLPSDRFSAERTGGSVSTLTIQRTQQEDSAVYLCASSLGGGLKQANTGELFFGEGSRLTVL.

V usage is TRBV7-9 and J usage is TRBJ1-2; 7 bases align to TRBD1. Germline V gives CDR1 SEHNR, CDR2 FQNEAQ (reference sequence). The CDR3 runs 13 residues. With 6 bases clipped from V and 4 bases from J, the junction kept 5 bases outside the gene matches. The CDR3 region has the DNA TGTGCCAGCAGTTCCGGGACAGCCTATGGCTACACCTTC. Its translation: CASSSGTAYGYTF.

The table lists this clone with a count of one. The chain has TRBV27 and TRBJ1-1; D gene unclear. V shed 7 bases and J shed 4 bases, with 13 bases lying between them. The V gene's germline CDR1 is MNHEY and CDR2 SMNVEV (reference sequence). The CDR3 has 13 residues. CDR3 amino acids: CASTLRGGTEAFF. The CDR3 DNA is TGTGCCAGCACCCTGCGGGGTGGCACTGAAGCTTTCTTT.

The CDR3, as DNA: TGTGCCAGCAGCGTAGCTACAGGGTATACTGGTGGCTACACCTTC. It yields the protein CASSVATGYTGGYTF. This chain joins TRBV9 and TRBJ1-2; D may be TRBD1 (6 bases). Trimming pared 0 bases from V and 7 bases from J, leaving 16 bases between. The germline V gene encodes CDR1 SGDLS and CDR2 YYNGEE. CDR3 length: 15 residues. Together with reference TRBV9 and TRBJ1-2, the CDR3 gives the full variable domain: DSGVTQTPKHLITATGQRVTLRCSPRSGDLSVYWYQQSLDQGLQFLIQYYNGEERAKGNILERFSAQQFPDLHSELNLSSLELGDSALYFCASSVATGYTGGYTFGSGTRLTVV.

The chain carries TRBV3-1 (or the pseudogene TRBV3-2) and TRBJ1-4; TRBD1 agrees at 11 bases. Germline trimming cut 4 bases from V and 6 bases from J; bases unmatched to any gene: 4. The length of the CDR3 is 15 residues. Germline V lookup: CDR1 LGHDT, CDR2 YNNKEL (reference sequence). The DNA of the CDR3 is TGTGCCAGCAGCCCCCCGGGACAGGGGGATGAAAAACTGTTTTTT. As protein: CASSPPGQGDEKLFF.

The genes are TRBV19 and TRBJ1-5; D gene uncertain. There are 14 residues in the CDR3. Looked up from germline, CDR1 is LNHDA and CDR2 is SQIVND (reference sequence). The germline V and J ends were trimmed by 5 bases and 4 bases, with 12 bases remaining between them. Here the CDR3 DNA reads TGTGCCAGTAGTCGCACCGGAGGGAATCAGCCCCAGCATTTT. Translating it yields CASSRTGGNQPQHF.

The J gene is TRBJ1-2, the V gene TRBV5-1; 7 bases map to TRBD1. The CDR3 contains 17 residues. CDR1 is SGHRS and CDR2 is YFSETQ in the germline V gene. V was pared by 0 bases and J by 8 bases, with 16 bases of the junction left unmatched. This chain's CDR3 is CASSLVYGQDPPRGYTF. In DNA form, the CDR3 reads TGCGCCAGCAGCTTGGTGTACGGACAGGACCCTCCGAGGGGCTACACCTTC. Complete variable domain (other parts from reference TRBV5-1 and TRBJ1-2): KAGVTQTPRYLIKTRGQQVTLSCSPISGHRSVSWYQQTPGQGLQFLFEYFSETQRNKGNFPGRFSGRQFSNSRSEMNVSTLELGDSALYLCASSLVYGQDPPRGYTFGSGTRLTVV.